The clone carrying this T cell receptor beta chain showed up just a few times. The sample comes from a study of identical twins. TCRdb itself ran the 5' RACE reads through MiXCR, one entry per CDR3 protein. The sample holds around 670,000 distinct CDR3 sequences, roughly 6% seen once. CDR1 and CDR2 (germline): SGHAT, FQNNGV. With V trimmed by 5 bases and J by 5 bases, 17 bases remained unmatched. CDR3 length: 19 amino acids. Material for sequencing was naive T cells sorted from blood. This chain connects TRBV11-2 to TRBJ2-1; 11 bases are a match to TRBD2. The receptor's source is a man younger than 30 in good health. CDR3: CASSQGGGAGTSGNNEQFF. The CDR3, as DNA: TGTGCCAGCAGCCAGGGGGGAGGGGCCGGGACTAGCGGCAACAATGAGCAGTTCTTC.